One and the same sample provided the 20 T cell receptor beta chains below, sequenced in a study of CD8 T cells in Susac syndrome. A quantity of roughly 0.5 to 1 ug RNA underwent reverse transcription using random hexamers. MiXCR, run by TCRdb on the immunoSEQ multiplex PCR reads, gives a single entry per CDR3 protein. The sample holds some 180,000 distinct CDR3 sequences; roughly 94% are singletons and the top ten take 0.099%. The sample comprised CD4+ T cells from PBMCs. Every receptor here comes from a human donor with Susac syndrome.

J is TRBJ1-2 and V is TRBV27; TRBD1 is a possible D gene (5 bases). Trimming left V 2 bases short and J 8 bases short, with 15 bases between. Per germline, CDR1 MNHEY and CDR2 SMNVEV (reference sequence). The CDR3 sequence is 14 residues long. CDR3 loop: CASSLTQGGGGYTF. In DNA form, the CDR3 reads TGTGCCAGCAGTTTAACCCAGGGTGGGGGGGGCTACACCTTC.

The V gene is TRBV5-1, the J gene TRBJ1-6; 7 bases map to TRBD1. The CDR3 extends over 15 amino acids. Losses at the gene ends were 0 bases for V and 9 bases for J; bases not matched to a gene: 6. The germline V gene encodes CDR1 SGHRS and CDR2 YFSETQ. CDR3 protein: CASSLDSTGSSPLHF. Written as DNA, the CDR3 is TGCGCCAGCAGCTTGGATTCGACAGGGAGTTCACCCCTCCACTTT. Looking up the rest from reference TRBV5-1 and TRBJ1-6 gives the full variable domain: KAGVTQTPRYLIKTRGQQVTLSCSPISGHRSVSWYQQTPGQGLQFLFEYFSETQRNKGNFPGRFSGRQFSNSRSEMNVSTLELGDSALYLCASSLDSTGSSPLHFGNGTRLTVT.

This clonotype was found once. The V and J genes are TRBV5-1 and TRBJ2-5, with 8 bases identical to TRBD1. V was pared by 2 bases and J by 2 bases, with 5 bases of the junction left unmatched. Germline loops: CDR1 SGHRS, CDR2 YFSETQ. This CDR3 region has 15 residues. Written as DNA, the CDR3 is TGCGCCAGCAGCTTTGGCGGGGACAGGCAAGAGACCCAGTACTTC. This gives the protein CASSFGGDRQETQYF.

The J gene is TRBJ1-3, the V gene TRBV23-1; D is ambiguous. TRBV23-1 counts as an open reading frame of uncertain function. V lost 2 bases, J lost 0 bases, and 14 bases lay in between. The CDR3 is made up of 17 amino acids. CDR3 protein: CASSQNRSRYSGNTIYF. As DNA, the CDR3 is TGCGCCAGCAGTCAAAATCGCAGCCGGTACTCTGGAAACACCATATATTTT.

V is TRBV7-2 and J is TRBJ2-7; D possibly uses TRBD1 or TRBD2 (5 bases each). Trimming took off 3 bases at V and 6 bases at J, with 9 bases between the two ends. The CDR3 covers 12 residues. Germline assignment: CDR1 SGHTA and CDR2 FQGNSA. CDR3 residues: CASSFNGAEQYF. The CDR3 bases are TGTGCCAGCAGCTTTAACGGGGCCGAGCAGTACTTC.

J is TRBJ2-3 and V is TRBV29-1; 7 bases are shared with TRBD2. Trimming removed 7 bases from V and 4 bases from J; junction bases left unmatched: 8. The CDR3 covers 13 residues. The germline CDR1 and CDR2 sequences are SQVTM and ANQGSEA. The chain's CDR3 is CSARLALSDTQYF. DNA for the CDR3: TGCAGCGCCCGACTAGCTCTCTCAGATACGCAGTATTTT.

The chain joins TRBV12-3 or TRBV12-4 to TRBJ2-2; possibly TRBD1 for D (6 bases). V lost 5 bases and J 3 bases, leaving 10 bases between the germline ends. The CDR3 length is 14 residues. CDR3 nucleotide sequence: TGTGCCAGCAGTCTACAGGGTTACACCGGGGAGCTGTTTTTT. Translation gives CASSLQGYTGELFF.

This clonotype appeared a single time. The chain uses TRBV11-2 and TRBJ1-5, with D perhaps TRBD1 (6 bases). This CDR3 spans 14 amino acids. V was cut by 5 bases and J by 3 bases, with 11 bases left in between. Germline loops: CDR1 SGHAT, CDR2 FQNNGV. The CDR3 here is CASSRDRYNQPQHF. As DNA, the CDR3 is TGTGCCAGCAGCCGAGACAGGTACAATCAGCCCCAGCATTTT.

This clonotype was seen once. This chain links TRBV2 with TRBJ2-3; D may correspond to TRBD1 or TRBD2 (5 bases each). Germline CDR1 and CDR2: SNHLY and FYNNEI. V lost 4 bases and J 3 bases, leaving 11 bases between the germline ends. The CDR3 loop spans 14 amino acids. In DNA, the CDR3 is TGTGCCAGCAGTGGCCCTGAGGGGACAGATACGCAGTATTTT. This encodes CASSGPEGTDTQYF.

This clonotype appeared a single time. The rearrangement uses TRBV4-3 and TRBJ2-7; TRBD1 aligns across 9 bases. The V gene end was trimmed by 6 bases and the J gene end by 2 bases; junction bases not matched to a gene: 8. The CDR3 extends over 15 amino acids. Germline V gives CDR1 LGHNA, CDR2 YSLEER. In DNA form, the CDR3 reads TGCGCCAGCAGTCAAAGGGGACAGGGTCCCTACGAGCAGTACTTC. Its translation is CASSQRGQGPYEQYF.

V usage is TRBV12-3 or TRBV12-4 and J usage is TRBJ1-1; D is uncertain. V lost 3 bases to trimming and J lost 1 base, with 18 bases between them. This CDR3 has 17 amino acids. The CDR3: CASSLGFGILKNTEAFF. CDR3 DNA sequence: TGTGCCAGCAGTTTGGGATTTGGGATCTTGAAGAACACTGAAGCTTTCTTT.

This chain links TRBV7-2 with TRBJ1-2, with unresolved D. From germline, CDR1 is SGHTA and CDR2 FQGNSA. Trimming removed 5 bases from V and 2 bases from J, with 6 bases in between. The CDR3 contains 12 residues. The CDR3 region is CASSQPNYGYTF. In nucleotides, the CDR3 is TGTGCCAGCAGCCAACCGAACTATGGCTACACCTTC.

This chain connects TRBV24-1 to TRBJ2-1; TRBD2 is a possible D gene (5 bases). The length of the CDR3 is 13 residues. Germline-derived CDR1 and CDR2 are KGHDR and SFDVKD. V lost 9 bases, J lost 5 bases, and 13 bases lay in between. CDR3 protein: CATRGSGNNEQFF. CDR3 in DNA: TGTGCCACCCGGGGTTCGGGAAACAATGAGCAGTTCTTC.

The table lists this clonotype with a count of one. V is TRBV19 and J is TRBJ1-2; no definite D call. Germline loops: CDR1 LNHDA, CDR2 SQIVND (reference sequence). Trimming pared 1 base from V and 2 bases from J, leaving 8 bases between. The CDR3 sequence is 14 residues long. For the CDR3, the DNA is TGTGCCAGTAGTATAGTAGGCGGCAACTATGGCTACACCTTC. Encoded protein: CASSIVGGNYGYTF.

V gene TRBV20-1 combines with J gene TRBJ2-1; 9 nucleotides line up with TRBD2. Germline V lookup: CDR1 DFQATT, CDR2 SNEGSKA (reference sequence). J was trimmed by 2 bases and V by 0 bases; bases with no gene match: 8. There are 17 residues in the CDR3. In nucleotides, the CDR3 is TGCAGTGCTAGAGATCTGCTTCTAGCGGGGACCTACAATGAGCAGTTCTTC. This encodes CSARDLLLAGTYNEQFF.

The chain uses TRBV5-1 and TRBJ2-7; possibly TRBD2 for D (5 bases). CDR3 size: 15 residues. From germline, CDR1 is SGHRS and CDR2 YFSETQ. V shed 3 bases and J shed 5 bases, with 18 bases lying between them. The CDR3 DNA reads TGCGCCAGCAGCTACAGCGGCACTCAAGGGAACGAGCAGTACTTC. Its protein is CASSYSGTQGNEQYF.

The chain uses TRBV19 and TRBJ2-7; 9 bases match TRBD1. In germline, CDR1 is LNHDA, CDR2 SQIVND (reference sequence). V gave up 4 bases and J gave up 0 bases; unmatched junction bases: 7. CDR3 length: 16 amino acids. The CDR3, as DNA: TGTGCCAGTAGTACGAAGACAGGGGGAAGCTCCTACGAGCAGTACTTC. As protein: CASSTKTGGSSYEQYF.

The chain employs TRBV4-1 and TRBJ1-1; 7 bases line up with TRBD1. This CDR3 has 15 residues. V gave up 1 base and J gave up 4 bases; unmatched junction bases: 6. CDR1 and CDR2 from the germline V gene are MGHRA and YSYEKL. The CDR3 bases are TGCGCCAGCAGCCAAGGGAGGAACAGGGGCACTGAAGCTTTCTTT. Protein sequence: CASSQGRNRGTEAFF.

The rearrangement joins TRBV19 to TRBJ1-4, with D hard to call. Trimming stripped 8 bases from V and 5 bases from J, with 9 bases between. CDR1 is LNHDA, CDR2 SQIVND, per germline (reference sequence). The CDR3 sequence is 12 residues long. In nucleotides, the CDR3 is TGTGCCAGTGGACGGAGAAATGAAAAACTGTTTTTT. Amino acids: CASGRRNEKLFF.

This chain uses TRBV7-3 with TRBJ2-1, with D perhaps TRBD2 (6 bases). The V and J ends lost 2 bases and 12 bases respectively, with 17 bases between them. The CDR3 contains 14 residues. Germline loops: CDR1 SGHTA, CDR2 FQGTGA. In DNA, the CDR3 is TGTGCCAGCAGCTTAGATGGCGGGGCGCCCGGGCAGTTCTTC. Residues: CASSLDGGAPGQFF.